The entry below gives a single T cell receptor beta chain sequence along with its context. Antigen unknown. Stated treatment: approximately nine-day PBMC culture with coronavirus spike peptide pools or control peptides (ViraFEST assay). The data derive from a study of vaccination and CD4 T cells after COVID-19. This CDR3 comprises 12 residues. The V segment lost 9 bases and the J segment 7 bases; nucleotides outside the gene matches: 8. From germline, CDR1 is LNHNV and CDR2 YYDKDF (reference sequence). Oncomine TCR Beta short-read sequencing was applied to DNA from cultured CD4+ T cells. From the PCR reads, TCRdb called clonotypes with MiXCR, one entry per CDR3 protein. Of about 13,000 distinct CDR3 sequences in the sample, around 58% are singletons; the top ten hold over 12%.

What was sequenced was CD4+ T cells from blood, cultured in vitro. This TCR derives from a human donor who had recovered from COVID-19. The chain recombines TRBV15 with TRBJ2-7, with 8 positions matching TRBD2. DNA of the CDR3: TGTGCCACTTCTCGGGGGGGTTTGGAGCAGTACTTC. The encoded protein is CATSRGGLEQYF.